Listed here is a single T cell receptor beta chain. The protocol was immunoSEQ multiplex PCR, while the TCRdb copy is restricted to in-frame clones and leaves out a portion. The repertoire consists of over 60,000 clones, with about 86% occurring once and the leading ten covering more than 20%. V shed 10 bases, J shed 6 bases, and the junction held 10 bases outside the gene matches. The CDR3 is 13 amino acids. Germline CDR1 reads SGHAT; CDR2 reads FQNNGV. The time point is: blood 2 weeks post-SBRT. Treatment defined: 15 Gy SBRT to primary tumor, nephrectomy 4 weeks later. The data originate from a study of radiation and T cells in renal cell carcinoma.

The J gene is TRBJ2-7, the V gene TRBV11-2, with TRBD2 identical over 9 bases. The TCR originated in a woman aged 45-60 years with renal cell carcinoma. This sample comprised blood, obtained from a patient whose treatment included radiotherapy and nephrectomy. This CDR3 reads CAIAGTSSGEQYF. As DNA, the CDR3 is TGTGCCATTGCCGGGACTAGCTCTGGCGAGCAGTACTTC.